The subject of this entry is one T cell receptor beta chain. What this receptor recognizes is not known. No base-level quality is on record; no much larger clone is a single base apart. Library generation was performed with the immunoSEQ multiplex PCR assay. TCR beta CDR3 sequencing was performed on DNA from the cultured, isolated CD4+ T cells. In the paper's pipeline: Non-productive TCR sequences were removed, reads were trimmed to the CDR3 region, and CDR3s of at least 7 amino acids were retained. The MANAFEST web app was used to identify antigen-specific clonotypes by comparing expansion in peptide wells with expansion in reference cultures. Positive clones required FDR<0.05 expansion versus reference and all other wells, odds ratio above 5, and frequency above 0.1% in two replicate wells. A clonotype was called cross-reactive if it was significantly expanded both in SARS-CoV-2 spike wells and in at least one common cold coronavirus spike condition. CDR3 similarity was assessed by Levenshtein distance with the stringdist R package, and unrooted trees were built with ape in R 3.6.1. The source is immuneACCESS, and TCRdb retained only in-frame sequences with V and J called. Part of the clones is not carried over; for the studies checked, unresolved V genes explain less than half of this, and the remainder is unexplained. That table furnishes V, J and clone size, whereas the DNA furnished D and trimming. The sample table records 40,000 to 45,000 clones; roughly 70% of these occur just once. 26% of the sample comes from the top ten.

The data derive from a study of vaccination effects on CD4 cells after COVID-19 (dated 2022 in TCRdb). Concerning the study at large: Two doses of either the BNT162b2 or the mRNA-1273 mRNA SARS-CoV-2 vaccine were administered to participants. The study compared SARS-CoV-2 spike-specific CD4+ TCR repertoires before and after mRNA vaccination in COVID-19 convalescent patients and infection-naive vaccine recipients. Altogether, nine to ten COVID-19 convalescent patients and several SARS-CoV-2-naive healthy vaccine recipients made up the full study. In the study, cultures from other donors were sequenced using the Oncomine TCR Beta short-read assay on an Illumina iSeq 100. Results and caveats for the whole study, not just this receptor: Clones induced by infection and clones induced by vaccination both contracted markedly at late timepoints after vaccination, which fits with T cell responses waning over time. In healthy vaccine recipients, vaccine-induced clones were almost all SARS-CoV-2 mono-reactive, with only 1 of 255 being cross-reactive with common cold coronaviruses. Limitations of the study were the small number of convalescent patients and the absence of early post-infection timepoints.

The CDR3 sequence holds 15 residues, the cysteine and phenylalanine included. The CDR3 DNA has 45 bases and is translated from base 1. V has 0 bases trimmed and J has 1 base trimmed; junction bases matching no gene number 3. The CDR1 and CDR2 encoded by the germline V gene are SGHRS and YFSETQ. In the ViraFEST assay, PBMC were stimulated with viral peptide pools, and TCR sequencing was then used to find antigen-specific CD4+ T cell clonotypes based on their expansion. After around eleven days of culture, CD4+ T cells were isolated with the EasySep CD4+ T cell isolation kit. Healthy vaccine recipients had no prior SARS-CoV-2 infection, confirmed by negative nucleocapsid antibodies before and after vaccination. Each well held around 2 million PBMC cultured in IMDM containing approximately 5% human AB serum, roughly 9.9 IU/ml IL-2 and gentamicin, along with 8 to 10 ug/ml peptides. On days 3 and 7, half of the culture medium was replaced with fresh IL-2-containing medium. Unless otherwise noted, each peptide stimulation condition was cultured in triplicate wells. Using Ficoll-Paque Plus gradient centrifugation, PBMC were separated from whole blood and then either used fresh or cryopreserved at -140C. The spike proteins of SARS-CoV-2 and of the common cold coronaviruses HCoV-NL63, HCoV-OC43 and HCoV-229E were spanned by overlapping peptide pools. Genomic DNA was extracted from cultured CD4+ T cells with the QIAamp micro DNA kit.

The sequence is built from TRBV5-1 and TRBJ2-5; the junction holds 7 bases that match TRBD2. This TCR derives from a human donor who received a COVID-19 vaccine. Here the sequenced sample was CD4+ T cells from PBMCs cultured with HCoV-OC43 spike peptides, taken before COVID-19 vaccination. This specimen's cell subset or site label, per the study, means: HCoV-OC43 spike overlapping peptide pool stimulation. CDR3 reads: CASSLGGGGQETQYF. Here is the DNA: TGCGCCAGCAGCTTGGGCGGGGGAGGCCAAGAGACCCAGTACTTC.